The rows below give T cell receptor beta chains drawn from one sample of a study of blood T cell repertoires in COVID-19. Libraries were prepared by immunoSEQ multiplex PCR; TCRdb keeps only in-frame clonotypes and omits some of them. The sample includes 200,000 to 250,000 clones, around 80% of them seen just once. What was sequenced was peripheral blood. The receptors stem from a man aged 45 to 65 with active or convalescent COVID-19. Both conserved end residues are part of each CDR3. Fields, in order: CDR3 length, D gene, V gene, clone size, J gene, CDR3 protein, CDR3 DNA. D genes are given only for firm matches. The size field is filled for only some rows; it gives once, few, many or a size class.

>16|TRBD1|TRBV6-5|once|TRBJ1-3
CASSSPDRASGNTIYF
TGTGCCAGCAGTTCACCAGACAGGGCCTCTGGAAACACCATATATTTT
>15|TRBD1|TRBV2|.|TRBJ1-2
CASSEQGAKLHGYTF
TGTGCCAGCAGTGAACAGGGGGCGAAGTTACATGGCTACACCTTC
>15|.|TRBV5-1|.|TRBJ2-7
CASSLALGLQLEQYF
TGCGCCAGCAGCTTGGCCTTGGGGCTCCAGCTCGAGCAGTACTTC
>14|.|TRBV24-1|few|TRBJ2-2
CATSALAPRGELFF
TGTGCCACCAGTGCCCTAGCCCCCCGGGGGGAGCTGTTTTTT
>15|TRBD1|TRBV5-1|.|TRBJ1-1
CASSLGQGMNTEAFF
TGCGCCAGCAGCTTGGGACAGGGTATGAACACTGAAGCTTTCTTT
>14|TRBD2|TRBV5-6|.|TRBJ2-4
CASSSGTTRNIQYF
TGTGCCAGCAGCTCCGGGACTACTAGGAACATTCAGTACTTC
>15|.|TRBV5-5|.|TRBJ2-7
CASSSLASSSYEQYF
TGTGCCAGCAGCTCCCTAGCGTCTAGCTCCTACGAGCAGTACTTC
>15|TRBD2|TRBV11-2|once|TRBJ2-5
CASRGVSGDRETQYF
TGTGCCAGCAGGGGGGTTAGCGGGGATCGAGAGACCCAGTACTTC
>15|.|TRBV24-1|.|TRBJ2-6
CATSDSLRGANVLTF
TGTGCCACCAGTGATTCCCTAAGAGGGGCCAACGTCCTGACTTTC
>17|TRBD2|TRBV27|.|TRBJ2-7
CASSLSDPGRASYEQYF
TGTGCCAGCAGTCTATCGGACCCGGGGAGGGCCTCCTACGAGCAGTACTTC
>17|TRBD1|TRBV25-1|.|TRBJ2-1
CASTSPGQGRLADEQFF
TGTGCCAGCACATCACCCGGACAGGGGAGACTGGCCGATGAGCAGTTCTTC
>19|TRBD2|TRBV5-1|.|TRBJ2-1
CASSLDPLAGGQIYNEQFF
TGCGCCAGCAGCTTGGACCCACTAGCGGGGGGACAGATTTACAATGAGCAGTTCTTC
>18|.|TRBV6-6|.|TRBJ2-5
CASSRAVLATQYQETQYF
TGTGCCAGCAGTCGCGCAGTTTTAGCCACGCAGTACCAAGAGACCCAGTACTTC
>15|TRBD1|TRBV7-9|.|TRBJ2-3
CASSLGTGHTDTQYF
TGTGCCAGCAGCTTAGGGACAGGGCACACAGATACGCAGTATTTT
>15|TRBD1|TRBV2|.|TRBJ1-5
CASSELDRDYQPQHF
TGTGCCAGCAGTGAATTAGACAGGGATTATCAGCCCCAGCATTTT